This T cell receptor (beta chain) was obtained from a study of OX40 agonist ivuxolimab in advanced cancers. Sequenced by immunoSEQ multiplex PCR; TCRdb stores in-frame clones only, minus some. The sample gives about 94,000 clones, 80% to 90% of which show up once; 0.31% is in the top ten. With 5 bases clipped from V and 12 bases from J, the junction kept 10 bases outside the gene matches. Germline CDR1 and CDR2: DFQATT and SNEGSKA (reference sequence). CDR3 size: 11 residues. This sample comprised CD4+ or CD8+ T cells sorted from blood, obtained in a trial of the OX40 agonist ivuxolimab. The V and J genes are TRBV20-1 and TRBJ2-7; the match to TRBD1 covers 7 bases. The TCR originated in an adult with an advanced solid tumor such as melanoma, head and neck, liver or kidney cancer. CDR3 nucleotides: TGCAGTGCTCATCGACAGGGACGGGGGTACTTC. Translating gives CSAHRQGRGYF.